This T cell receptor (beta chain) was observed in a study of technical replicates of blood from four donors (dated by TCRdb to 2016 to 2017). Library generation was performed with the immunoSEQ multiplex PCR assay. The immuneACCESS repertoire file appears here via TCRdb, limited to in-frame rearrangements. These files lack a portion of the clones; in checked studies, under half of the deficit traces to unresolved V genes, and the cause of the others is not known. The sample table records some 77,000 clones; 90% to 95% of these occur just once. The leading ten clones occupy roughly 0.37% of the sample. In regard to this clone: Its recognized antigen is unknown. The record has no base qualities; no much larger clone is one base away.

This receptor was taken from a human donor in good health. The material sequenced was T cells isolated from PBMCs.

This receptor has the CDR3 CARSFLGRGLYNEQFF. The bases read TGTGCCAGAAGCTTTCTGGGCAGGGGGCTCTACAATGAGCAGTTCTTC. The sequence links TRBV5-3 to TRBJ2-1; 8 nucleotides in the junction match TRBD1. TRBV5-3 has ORF status, its function being uncertain. Trimming leaves V shorter by 2 bases and J shorter by 3 bases, with the junction holding 7 bases beyond the gene matches. From the cysteine up to the phenylalanine, the CDR3 has a length of 16 residues. The only DNA kept is the CDR3, 48 bases in frame from the first base.